Below, 26 T cell receptor beta chains from the same sample are listed, as sequenced in a study of blood T cell repertoires in COVID-19. Repertoires were generated with immunoSEQ multiplex PCR, while TCRdb's copy carries only in-frame clones and drops some. The sample has roughly 520,000 clones, roughly 88% seen once; the top ten hold 1.8%. Sequencing was done on a sample of PBMCs or T cells enriched from blood (not recorded which). These receptors were obtained from a woman aged 40 to 50 who had recovered from COVID-19.

The CDR3 nucleotides are TGTGCCACGGGGAGGGCTGGTTATGGCTACACCTTC. This encodes CATGRAGYGYTF. The rearrangement joins TRBV6-5 to TRBJ1-2, with D unresolved. The CDR3 covers 12 residues. The V gene lost 10 bases and the J gene lost 5 bases, with 14 bases spanning the gap. Germline loops: CDR1 MNHEY, CDR2 SVGAGI.

The gene calls are TRBV11-2 and TRBJ1-3; 7 bases line up with TRBD1. Germline trimming cut 0 bases from V and 0 bases from J; bases unmatched to any gene: 5. The CDR3 covers 17 residues. Germline-derived CDR1 and CDR2 are SGHAT and FQNNGV. The CDR3 sequence: CASSLDPSGGSGNTIYF. The CDR3 DNA is TGTGCCAGCAGCTTAGATCCATCAGGGGGCTCTGGAAACACCATATATTTT. Variable domain in full (rest from reference TRBV11-2 and TRBJ1-3): EAGVAQSPRYKIIEKRQSVAFWCNPISGHATLYWYQQILGQGPKLLIQFQNNGVVDDSQLPKDRFSAERLKGVDSTLKIQPAKLEDSAVYLCASSLDPSGGSGNTIYFGEGSWLTVV.

The rearrangement links TRBV12-3 or TRBV12-4 to TRBJ2-1; TRBD2 is a possible D gene (6 bases). V lost 2 bases and J lost 13, with 12 bases in between. The CDR3 covers 12 residues. The CDR3 here is CASSLRAGTQFF. DNA for the CDR3: TGTGCCAGCAGTTTACGGGCGGGAACACAGTTCTTC.

The sample holds a few counts of this clone. V gene TRBV7-6 combines with J gene TRBJ1-4; maybe TRBD1 (5 bases). Germline values: CDR1 SGHVS, CDR2 FNYEAQ. V lost 1 base and J 0 bases, leaving 9 bases between the germline ends. The CDR3 sequence is 16 residues long. CDR3 in DNA: TGTGCCAGCAGCTTAGACCCGGGGGCAACTAATGAAAAACTGTTTTTT. Residues: CASSLDPGATNEKLFF. The variable domain in full, completed from reference TRBV7-6 and TRBJ1-4, reads GAGVSQSPRYKVTKRGQDVALRCDPISGHVSLYWYRQALGQGPEFLTYFNYEAQQDKSGLPNDRFSAERPEGSISTLTIQRTEQRDSAMYRCASSLDPGATNEKLFFGSGTQLSVL.

The V gene is TRBV6-5, the J gene TRBJ1-6, with 10 positions matching TRBD1. The V and J ends lost 1 base and 5 bases, in that order; junction bases with no gene match: 2. The length of the CDR3 is 16 residues. In germline, CDR1 is MNHEY, CDR2 SVGAGI. CDR3 sequence (DNA): TGTGCCAGCAGTTACTTCGGGACAGGGGATAATTCACCCCTCCACTTT. It yields the protein CASSYFGTGDNSPLHF.

The V call is TRBV19, the J call TRBJ1-3; D uncertain. The CDR3 runs to 13 residues. V gave up 5 bases and J gave up 6 bases, with 11 bases separating them. The germline V gene has CDR1 LNHDA and CDR2 SQIVND (reference sequence). CDR3 bases: TGTGCCAGTAGTTGGACTTTCGAAAACACCATATATTTT. Protein: CASSWTFENTIYF. Drawing the rest from reference TRBV19 and TRBJ1-3, the complete variable domain is DGGITQSPKYLFRKEGQNVTLSCEQNLNHDAMYWYRQDPGQGLRLIYYSQIVNDFQKGDIAEGYSVSREKKESFPLTVTSAQKNPTAFYLCASSWTFENTIYFGEGSWLTVV.

The chain employs TRBV5-4 and TRBJ1-2; 7 bases line up with TRBD1. The CDR3 covers 17 residues. Unmatched junction bases numbered 12, after V lost 4 bases and J lost 0 bases. Germline CDR1 and CDR2: SGHNT and YYREEE (reference sequence). The CDR3 bases are TGTGCCAGCAGCCCCCGGACAGGACTTGGAGCTAACTATGGCTACACCTTC. As protein: CASSPRTGLGANYGYTF. The whole variable domain, filled in from reference TRBV5-4 and TRBJ1-2, reads ETGVTQSPTHLIKTRGQQVTLRCSSQSGHNTVSWYQQALGQGPQFIFQYYREEENGRGNFPPRFSGLQFPNYSSELNVNALELDDSALYLCASSPRTGLGANYGYTFGSGTRLTVV.

V is TRBV6-5 and J is TRBJ1-4, with TRBD1 matching over 10 bases. The CDR3 covers 14 residues. The V gene's germline CDR1 is MNHEY and CDR2 SVGAGI. J was trimmed by 14 bases and V by 6 bases; bases with no gene match: 12. CDR3 protein: CASRTGTGVLGLFF. CDR3 DNA sequence: TGTGCCAGCAGGACCGGGACAGGGGTTTTAGGCCTGTTTTTT.

The chain recombines TRBV24-1 with TRBJ2-1; 13 positions match TRBD2. J lost 0 bases, V lost 4 bases, and 5 bases had no gene match. This CDR3 spans 18 amino acids. Germline V gene data show CDR1 as KGHDR and CDR2 as SFDVKD. This chain's CDR3 is CATSDPGTSGTSYNEQFF. The CDR3, as DNA: TGTGCCACCAGTGACCCTGGGACTAGCGGGACCTCCTACAATGAGCAGTTCTTC.

The genes are TRBV19 and TRBJ1-4; maybe TRBD1 (6 bases). There are 16 residues in the CDR3. Germline V gene sequence: CDR1 LNHDA, CDR2 SQIVND (reference sequence). V shed 5 bases and J shed 7 bases, with 20 bases lying between them. In nucleotides, the CDR3 is TGTGCCAGTAGTTACTTCCGGGGGGCGCGGGTTGAAAAACTGTTTTTT. This encodes CASSYFRGARVEKLFF. Filled out from reference TRBV19 and TRBJ1-4, the complete variable domain reads DGGITQSPKYLFRKEGQNVTLSCEQNLNHDAMYWYRQDPGQGLRLIYYSQIVNDFQKGDIAEGYSVSREKKESFPLTVTSAQKNPTAFYLCASSYFRGARVEKLFFGSGTQLSVL.

This clone was detected only once. The V gene is TRBV7-2, the J gene TRBJ1-5, with unresolved D. Germline V CDR1 and CDR2: SGHTA, FQGNSA. V was trimmed by 7 bases and J by 0 bases, leaving 13 bases between them. The CDR3 loop spans 15 amino acids. CDR3 sequence reads: CASNSWGGSNQPQHF. The CDR3 coding sequence is TGTGCCAGCAATTCCTGGGGAGGTAGCAATCAGCCCCAGCATTTT.

The chain has TRBV6-2 or TRBV6-3 and TRBJ2-1; 12 bases match TRBD2. This CDR3 is built from 15 residues. CDR1 is MNHEY, CDR2 SVGEGT, per germline. V shed 6 bases and J 6 bases; nucleotides not matched to a gene: 6. The CDR3 bases are TGTGCCAGCAGCGGACTAGCGGGAATTCGCAATGAGCAGTTCTTC. It encodes CASSGLAGIRNEQFF.

This chain joins TRBV7-2 and TRBJ2-1, with D uncertain. Trimming took 3 bases from V and 5 from J, leaving 11 bases between them. The CDR3 totals 14 residues. CDR1 and CDR2 from the germline V gene are SGHTA and FQGNSA. This chain's CDR3 is CASSLQVEHNEQFF. The CDR3 region has the DNA TGTGCCAGCAGCTTGCAGGTTGAGCACAATGAGCAGTTCTTC.

The chain is built from TRBV11-3 and TRBJ1-1, with TRBD1 matching over 7 bases. CDR1 is SGHNT and CDR2 is YENEEA in the germline V gene. The CDR3 consists of 17 residues. V shed 0 bases and J 1 base; nucleotides not matched to a gene: 8. CDR3 coding DNA: TGTGCCAGCAGCTTAGATTATGCAGGGGGGAGGAACACTGAAGCTTTCTTT. As protein: CASSLDYAGGRNTEAFF.

The chain uses TRBV6-5 and TRBJ2-4; 8 nucleotides agree with TRBD1. This CDR3 contains 14 residues. Germline V lookup: CDR1 MNHEY, CDR2 SVGAGI. The junction had 8 bases not matched to a gene; V was cut back by 9 bases and J by 4 bases. CDR3 sequence reads: CASARDRLKNIQYF. CDR3 nucleotides: TGTGCCAGTGCCAGGGACAGGTTAAAAAACATTCAGTACTTC.

V is TRBV2 and J is TRBJ1-6; D is undetermined. Germline V CDR1 and CDR2: SNHLY, FYNNEI. The CDR3 loop spans 13 amino acids. The V end was cut by 3 bases, the J end by 7 bases, with 7 bases between. CDR3 amino acids: CASSEQVNSPLHF. CDR3 DNA sequence: TGTGCCAGCAGTGAGCAGGTCAATTCACCCCTCCACTTT. The full variable domain, rest sourced from reference TRBV2 and TRBJ1-6, is EPEVTQTPSHQVTQMGQEVILRCVPISNHLYFYWYRQILGQKVEFLVSFYNNEISEKSEIFDDQFSVERPDGSNFTLKIRSTKLEDSAMYFCASSEQVNSPLHFGNGTRLTVT.

The V gene is TRBV27, the J gene TRBJ2-7, with D possibly matching TRBD2 (6 bases). The CDR3 contains 15 residues. Germline V CDR1 and CDR2: MNHEY, SMNVEV (reference sequence). The V and J ends lost 2 bases and 4 bases respectively, with 15 bases between them. CDR3 residues: CASSLVGLGGYEQYF. CDR3 coding DNA: TGTGCCAGCAGTTTAGTGGGTCTGGGGGGATACGAGCAGTACTTC.

The J gene is TRBJ2-1, the V gene TRBV29-1; 9 nucleotides agree with TRBD1. The V segment lost 3 bases and the J segment 3 bases; nucleotides outside the gene matches: 0. Germline-derived CDR1 and CDR2 are SQVTM and ANQGSEA. This CDR3 is 13 amino acids long. The CDR3 here is CSVETGGYNEQFF. CDR3 sequence (DNA): TGCAGCGTTGAGACAGGGGGCTACAATGAGCAGTTCTTC.

The gene calls are TRBV11-3 and TRBJ1-1; TRBD1 is a possible D gene (5 bases). Germline V gene sequence: CDR1 SGHNT, CDR2 YENEEA. V was shortened by 1 base and J by 4 bases, with 10 bases between the two germline ends. The length of the CDR3 is 14 residues. The CDR3 loop is CASSLGARATEAFF. As DNA, the CDR3 is TGTGCCAGCAGCTTAGGGGCCAGGGCCACTGAAGCTTTCTTT.

The chain uses TRBV15 and TRBJ2-5, with D possibly being TRBD2 (6 bases). Germline V lookup: CDR1 LNHNV, CDR2 YYDKDF (reference sequence). V lost 5 bases, J lost 9 bases, and 19 bases lay in between. The CDR3 runs to 14 residues. CDR3 protein: CATSEGATSGAQYF. Written as DNA, the CDR3 is TGTGCCACCAGCGAAGGAGCCACCTCGGGGGCCCAGTACTTC.

This chain links TRBV14 with TRBJ1-1; D uncertain. The V and J ends lost 4 bases and 4 bases respectively, with 13 bases between them. The CDR3 totals 14 residues. Germline-derived CDR1 and CDR2 are SGHDN and FVKESK. The CDR3 DNA reads TGTGCCAGCAGCCCGATGCTAGAGAGCACTGAAGCTTTCTTT. Translated: CASSPMLESTEAFF.

The CDR3 spells CAISAVSAADTQYF. DNA for the CDR3: TGTGCCATCAGTGCCGTGAGTGCGGCAGATACGCAGTATTTT. V usage is TRBV10-3 and J usage is TRBJ2-3; D unclear. The CDR3 contains 14 residues. The V and J ends lost 4 bases and 4 bases respectively, with 12 bases between them. The germline V gene encodes CDR1 ENHRY and CDR2 SYGVKD.

This chain joins TRBV27 and TRBJ1-1; D is undetermined. From germline, CDR1 is MNHEY and CDR2 SMNVEV (reference sequence). V was clipped by 8 bases and J by 0 bases, with 19 bases between them. The CDR3 runs 16 residues. The CDR3 loop reads CASRSQIGSMNTEAFF. CDR3 bases: TGTGCCAGCCGATCACAGATCGGGAGCATGAACACTGAAGCTTTCTTT.

The chain couples TRBV9 to TRBJ2-5, with 12 bases matching TRBD1. Per the germline V gene, CDR1 is SGDLS and CDR2 is YYNGEE. The CDR3 contains 18 residues. The ends lost 4 bases at V and 4 bases at J; junction bases unmatched: 14. CDR3 sequence (DNA): TGTGCCAGCAGCCTAAGCCGGGACAGGGGGCGCCCCGGAGAGACCCAGTACTTC. Its translation: CASSLSRDRGRPGETQYF.

The chain recombines TRBV5-5 with TRBJ1-2, with 10 nucleotides matching TRBD1. J gave up 11 bases and V 2 bases, and 12 bases lay outside the gene matches. The germline V gene encodes CDR1 SGHKS and CDR2 YYEKEE (reference sequence). CDR3 length: 15 residues. The CDR3 bases are TGTGCCAGCAGCTTTGCACCTGACAGGGGGCATTGGTACACCTTC. This gives the protein CASSFAPDRGHWYTF.

J is TRBJ1-2 and V is TRBV18; possible D gene TRBD1, 5 bases. V was clipped by 3 bases and J by 2 bases, with 10 bases between them. Germline CDR1 and CDR2: KGHSH and LQKENI. The CDR3 is made up of 14 amino acids. The CDR3 bases are TGTGCCAGCTCACCCTCGACAGTGAACTATGGCTACACCTTC. Its protein product is CASSPSTVNYGYTF.